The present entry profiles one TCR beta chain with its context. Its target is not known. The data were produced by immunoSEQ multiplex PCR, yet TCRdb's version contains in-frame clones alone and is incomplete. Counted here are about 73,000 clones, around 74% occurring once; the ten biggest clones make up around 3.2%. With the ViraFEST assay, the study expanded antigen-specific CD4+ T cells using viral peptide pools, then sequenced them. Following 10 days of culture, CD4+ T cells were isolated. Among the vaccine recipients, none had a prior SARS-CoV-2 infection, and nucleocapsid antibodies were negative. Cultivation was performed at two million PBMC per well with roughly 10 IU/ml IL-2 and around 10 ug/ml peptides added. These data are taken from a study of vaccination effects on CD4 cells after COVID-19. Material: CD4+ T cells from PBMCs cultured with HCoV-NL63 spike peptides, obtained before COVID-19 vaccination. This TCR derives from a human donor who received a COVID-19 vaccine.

The chain's CDR3 is CASSQQPPSEITDTQYF. The CDR3 DNA reads as TGCGCCAGCAGCCAACAACCACCTAGCGAGATCACAGATACGCAGTATTTT. The rearrangement uses TRBV4-1 and TRBJ2-3, with TRBD2 as a possible D gene (6 bases). Trimming removed 2 bases from V and 2 bases from J, with 17 bases in between. The CDR3 covers 17 residues. Germline V gene data show CDR1 as MGHRA and CDR2 as YSYEKL.